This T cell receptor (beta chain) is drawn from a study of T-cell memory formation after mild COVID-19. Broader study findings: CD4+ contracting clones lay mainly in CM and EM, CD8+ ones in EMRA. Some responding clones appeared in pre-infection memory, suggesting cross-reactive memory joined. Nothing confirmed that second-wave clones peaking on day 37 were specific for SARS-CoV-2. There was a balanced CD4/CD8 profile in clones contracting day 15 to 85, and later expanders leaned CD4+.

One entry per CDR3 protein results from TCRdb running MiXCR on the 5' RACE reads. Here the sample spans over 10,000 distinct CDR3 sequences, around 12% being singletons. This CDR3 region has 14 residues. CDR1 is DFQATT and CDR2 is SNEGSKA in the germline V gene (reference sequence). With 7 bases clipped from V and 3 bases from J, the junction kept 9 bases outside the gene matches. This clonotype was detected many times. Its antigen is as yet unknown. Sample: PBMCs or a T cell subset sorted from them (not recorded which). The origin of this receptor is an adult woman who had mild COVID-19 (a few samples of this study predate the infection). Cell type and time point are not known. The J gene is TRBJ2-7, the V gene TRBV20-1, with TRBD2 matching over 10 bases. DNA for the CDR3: TGCAGTGGGGACCAGCGGGGGGGAAGCTACGAGCAGTACTTC. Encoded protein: CSGDQRGGSYEQYF.